Presented here are 10 T cell receptor beta chains from one specimen sequenced in a study of T cells in Graves' hyperthyroidism and ophthalmopathy. The source material, RNA transcripts, was used to amplify TCR beta CDR3 regions. TCR CDR3 underwent first-round RT-PCR with the HTBI primer set. TCRdb re-called the multiplex PCR reads with MiXCR, one entry per CDR3 protein. The top ten clones hold roughly 35% of a sample with approximately 370,000 distinct CDR3 sequences, about 17% of them seen once. The specimen was blood. All receptors derive from a woman aged 25 to 39 with Graves' hyperthyroidism that later progressed to Graves' ophthalmopathy.

This clonotype turned up a few times. This chain links TRBV4-2 with TRBJ2-3; D possibly corresponds to TRBD1 (6 bases). The CDR3 contains 14 residues. V gave up 3 bases and J gave up 4 bases, with 11 bases separating them. Germline V CDR1 and CDR2: LGHNA, YNFKEQ. The CDR3 DNA is TGTGCCAGCAGCCAGCCCCGACAGGCAGATACGCAGTATTTT. This gives the protein CASSQPRQADTQYF.

Only a few counts were recorded for this clonotype. The genes are TRBV20-1 and TRBJ1-1, with unresolved D. Deletions cut 7 bases from V and 0 bases from J, with 15 bases between. The CDR3 consists of 14 residues. The germline CDR1 and CDR2 sequences are DFQATT and SNEGSKA (reference sequence). CDR3 bases: TGCAGTGTAACTACGCGGATTATGAACACTGAAGCTTTCTTT. Its protein is CSVTTRIMNTEAFF.

This clonotype was observed many times. The chain combines TRBV2 with TRBJ2-5, with 7 bases that match TRBD1. The CDR3 loop spans 15 amino acids. Germline assignment: CDR1 SNHLY and CDR2 FYNNEI. Trimming cost V 6 bases and J 2 bases; bases outside gene matches: 9. The chain's CDR3 is CASRKTGSRQETQYF. The CDR3 bases are TGTGCCAGCAGGAAGACAGGGAGCAGGCAAGAGACCCAGTACTTC.

This clonotype has ten or more counts. The chain joins TRBV2 to TRBJ2-7; D uncertain. The ends were cut back, 3 bases at V and 0 bases at J, with 3 bases in the middle. Germline CDR1 reads SNHLY; CDR2 reads FYNNEI. This CDR3 has 12 amino acids. This CDR3 reads CASSDTSYEQYF. CDR3 bases: TGTGCCAGCAGTGACACCTCCTACGAGCAGTACTTC.

This clonotype was recorded many times. The chain is built from TRBV15 and TRBJ1-1, with D perhaps TRBD1 (5 bases). Germline V gene data show CDR1 as LNHNV and CDR2 as YYDKDF (reference sequence). The V end was cut by 0 bases, the J end by 1 base, with 9 bases between. The CDR3 totals 15 residues. CDR3 residues: CATSRDGTANTEAFF. DNA of the CDR3: TGTGCCACCAGCAGAGATGGGACCGCGAACACTGAAGCTTTCTTT.

The rearrangement joins TRBV2 to TRBJ1-2; 7 bases agree with TRBD1. CDR3 length: 16 amino acids. The V gene's germline CDR1 is SNHLY and CDR2 FYNNEI. Trimming took 3 bases from V and 8 from J; bases not matched to a gene: 15. Here the CDR3 DNA reads TGTGCCAGCAGTGACACGAACTCGGACAGGACTTTAGGCTACACCTTC. This sequence encodes CASSDTNSDRTLGYTF.

The gene calls are TRBV27 and TRBJ1-5; the match to TRBD1 covers 9 bases. Germline trimming cut 0 bases from V and 0 bases from J; bases unmatched to any gene: 15. The CDR3 spans 21 residues. Per the germline V gene, CDR1 is MNHEY and CDR2 is SMNVEV (reference sequence). CDR3: CASSLSGWIPGQGGSNQPQHF. The CDR3 nucleotides are TGTGCCAGCAGTTTATCGGGCTGGATTCCGGGACAGGGCGGTAGCAATCAGCCCCAGCATTTT.

This clonotype has ten or more counts. J is TRBJ2-7 and V is TRBV5-8; possible D gene TRBD1, 6 bases. V lost 2 bases to trimming and J lost 6 bases, with 9 bases between them. Germline CDR1 reads SGHTS; CDR2 reads YDEGEE. The CDR3 runs to 12 residues. The CDR3 sequence is CASSFTGTEQYF. CDR3 nucleotide sequence: TGTGCCAGCAGCTTTACAGGGACCGAGCAGTACTTC.

The chain links TRBV11-2 to TRBJ2-1; D is possibly TRBD2 (5 bases). The CDR3 runs 15 residues. CDR1 and CDR2 (germline): SGHAT, FQNNGV. V lost 3 bases and J lost 2, with 11 bases in between. The CDR3 nucleotides read TGTGCCAGCAGCTTGACGGAGGTAGCCTACAATGAGCAGTTCTTC. Translating gives CASSLTEVAYNEQFF.

The chain uses TRBV19 and TRBJ1-1; D uncertain. V lost 8 bases, J lost 1 base, and 14 bases lay in between. The germline gives CDR1 LNHDA, CDR2 SQIVND (reference sequence). This CDR3 region has 14 residues. For the CDR3, the DNA is TGTGCCAGTTCGAAACAGAGCTCGAACACTGAAGCTTTCTTT. It translates to CASSKQSSNTEAFF. Complete variable domain (other parts from reference TRBV19 and TRBJ1-1): DGGITQSPKYLFRKEGQNVTLSCEQNLNHDAMYWYRQDPGQGLRLIYYSQIVNDFQKGDIAEGYSVSREKKESFPLTVTSAQKNPTAFYLCASSKQSSNTEAFFGQGTRLTVV.